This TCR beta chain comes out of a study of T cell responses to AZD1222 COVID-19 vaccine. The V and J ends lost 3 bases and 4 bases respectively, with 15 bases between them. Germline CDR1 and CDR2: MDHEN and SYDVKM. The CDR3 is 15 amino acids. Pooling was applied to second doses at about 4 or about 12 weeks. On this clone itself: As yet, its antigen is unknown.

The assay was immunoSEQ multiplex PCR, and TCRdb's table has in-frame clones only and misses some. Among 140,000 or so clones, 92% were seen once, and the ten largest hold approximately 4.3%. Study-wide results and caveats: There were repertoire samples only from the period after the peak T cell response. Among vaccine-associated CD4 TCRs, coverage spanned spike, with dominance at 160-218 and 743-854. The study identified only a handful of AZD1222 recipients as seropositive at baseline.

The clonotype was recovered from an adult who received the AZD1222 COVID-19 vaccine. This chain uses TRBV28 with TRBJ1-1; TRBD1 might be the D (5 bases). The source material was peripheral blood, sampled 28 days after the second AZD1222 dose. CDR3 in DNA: TGTGCCAGCAGTTTGGGGGACCGGGTGTTCACTGAAGCTTTCTTT. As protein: CASSLGDRVFTEAFF.